The present T cell receptor (beta chain) was sequenced within a study of CD8 T cells in Susac syndrome. The J segment lost 9 bases and the V segment lost 4 bases, leaving 6 bases of the junction unmatched. This CDR3 is 13 amino acids long. Per germline, CDR1 SEHNR and CDR2 FQNEAQ (reference sequence). Findings and limits, study-wide: The CD4+ T cell repertoires in Susac syndrome did not show any clonal expansion.

Worth noting for this clonotype: The antigen is unknown.

Random hexamers were used to reverse transcribe an amount of roughly 0.5 to 1 ug RNA. One entry per CDR3 protein, called by TCRdb with MiXCR from the immunoSEQ multiplex PCR reads. The sample carries about 71,000 distinct CDR3 sequences, 93% recorded once. This TCR was sampled from a human donor with Susac syndrome. Sequenced input: CD4+ T cells from PBMCs. V usage is TRBV7-9 and J usage is TRBJ2-1, with 7 bases that match TRBD1. CDR3 DNA: TGTGCCAGCAGCTCCGAGACAGGGCTTGAGCAGTTCTTC. Amino acid sequence: CASSSETGLEQFF.